A selection of T cell receptor beta chains follows, all from one sample in a study of Ad26.COV2.S vaccination and SARS-CoV-2 variants. The method was immunoSEQ multiplex PCR; TCRdb's version includes in-frame clones alone and lacks a portion of them. Seen here are under 600,000 clones, roughly nine tenths observed once, and the top ten hold around 1.6%. The input for sequencing was peripheral blood, taken in a trial of Ad26.COV2.S vaccine versus placebo. These receptors all come from a person aged 18 to 65 who received the Ad26.COV2.S COVID-19 vaccine or a placebo. Each CDR3 is given with its conserved first and last residue. Each record gives: J gene, V gene, CDR3 protein.

TRBJ1-2,TRBV6-1,CASSGLFDRAGYGYTF
TRBJ1-1,TRBV9,CASSVNPTVMNTEAFF
TRBJ1-1,TRBV25-1,CASSEAGVSEAFF
TRBJ1-5,TRBV7-9,CASSPGGRAQPQHF
TRBJ2-1,TRBV6-5,CASRGPAHYNEQFF
TRBJ2-3,TRBV4-1,CASSPGLAGGPSTDTQYF
TRBJ1-5,TRBV9,CASSAGRGNQPQHF
TRBJ1-5,TRBV2,CASSVSGGEYQPQHF
TRBJ1-5,TRBV28,CASSKQGAQPQHF
TRBJ2-2,TRBV28,CASSLFTGELFF
TRBJ2-3,TRBV7-6,CASRKLAGGNTDTQYF
TRBJ1-6,TRBV4-2,CASSQGETGVFGSPLHF
TRBJ2-7,TRBV6-5,CASRTSRQEPYEQYF
TRBJ1-1,TRBV13,CASRLGSPMNTEAFF
TRBJ1-2,TRBV24-1,CATSDTGRYGYTF
TRBJ2-1,TRBV29-1,CSVAGGYEQFF
TRBJ1-3,TRBV7-9,CASSAKRGQGNSGNTIYF
TRBJ2-5,TRBV9,CASSVAENFQETQYF
TRBJ2-2,TRBV2,CAILTSSDGELFF
TRBJ2-1,TRBV5-8,CASSLSRSSGGYNEQFF
TRBJ2-7,TRBV19,CASSLAGRYEQYF
TRBJ1-5,TRBV24-1,CATSDRADQPQHF
TRBJ1-1,TRBV3-1/TRBV3-2,CASSQVRGREAFF
TRBJ2-1,TRBV27,CASQRDPGDNEQFF
TRBJ2-7,TRBV9,CASGPGGGGYEQYF
TRBJ2-1,TRBV7-6,CASSTLNNEQFF
TRBJ2-7,TRBV2,CASSEGRANEQYF
TRBJ2-1,TRBV2,CASSGPPDGRNEQFF
TRBJ1-2,TRBV29-1,CSVEVWPYGYTF
TRBJ2-3,TRBV29-1,CSVESGGTDTQYF
TRBJ1-1,TRBV25-1,CASSEVGNTEAFF
TRBJ2-5,TRBV7-2,CASSPGGDRVETQYF
TRBJ2-3,TRBV19,CASSMRGASTDTQYF
TRBJ2-1,TRBV7-2,CASSSPGGRGNEQFF
TRBJ2-7,TRBV11-2,CASSLTDEGSYEQYF
TRBJ2-5,TRBV2,CASSESTGQETQYF
TRBJ2-5,TRBV21-1,CASSKATSGLQETQYF
TRBJ2-1,TRBV5-1,CASSPDSGGFEQFF
TRBJ2-5,TRBV20-1,CSASGGQRTQETQYF
TRBJ1-2,TRBV29-1,CSVEGQGRSGYTF
TRBJ2-7,TRBV7-2,CASSLTRGTPYEQYF
TRBJ1-1,TRBV7-2,CASSTPSRNTEAFF
TRBJ1-2,TRBV7-2,CASSPQTGSYGYTF
TRBJ1-1,TRBV5-1,CASSSEPGQANTEAFF
TRBJ2-3,TRBV11-2,CASSSTDRALGDTQYF
TRBJ1-1,TRBV13,CASSFYSGTEAFF
TRBJ2-3,TRBV4-2,CASSQAGNTQYF
TRBJ1-4,TRBV19,CASSSRQMTTNEKLFF
TRBJ2-7,TRBV27,CASRRESLNYEQYF
TRBJ1-2,TRBV10-3,CAISDRDLTRTNYGYTF
TRBJ2-2,TRBV7-3,CASRPSGQTGELFF
TRBJ2-7,TRBV29-1,CSVELIAGSSYEQYF
TRBJ1-1,TRBV5-1,CASSMTGLNTEAFF